Listed below are T cell receptor beta chains from one sample, sequenced in a study of T-cell reconstitution after alpha-beta-depleted transplantation in children. TCRdb re-analysed the PCR reads in MiXCR, keeping a single row per CDR3 protein. The data contain roughly 98,000 distinct CDR3 sequences, about 16% of them singletons. Here the sequenced sample was PBMCs, mostly from graft donor cells, taken 180 days after TCRalphabeta/CD19-depleted stem cell transplant. All receptors come from a male patient aged 2-9 years who had a stem cell transplant for acute lymphoblastic leukemia, so the T cells may come from the graft donor. Both conserved end residues are part of each CDR3.

v_gene	j_gene	CDR3aa
TRBV12-3/TRBV12-4	TRBJ1-2	CASSFEGRSANYGYTF
TRBV5-5	TRBJ2-5	CASRSGQGVGQETQYF
TRBV7-9	TRBJ2-2	CASSLTTTGELFF
TRBV7-9	TRBJ2-3	CASSQTSSPDTQYF
TRBV10-3	TRBJ2-5	CAISVIQGGETQYF
TRBV6-5	TRBJ2-7	CASSPRVSGGDEQYF
TRBV27	TRBJ2-7	CASSSAALEQYF
TRBV20-1	TRBJ1-1	CSARRGLLNTEAFF
TRBV5-1	TRBJ1-2	CASTLSVGQHYGYTF
TRBV19	TRBJ2-1	CASNPKRSGGALDEQFF
TRBV10-3	TRBJ2-2	CAISELGPRNTGELFF
TRBV10-1	TRBJ1-1	CASKEVLRDTEAFF
TRBV10-2	TRBJ1-2	CASRAGGGYTF
TRBV5-5	TRBJ2-3	CASRGTGTDTDTQYF
TRBV27	TRBJ1-5	CASSPGQGINQPQHF
TRBV11-3	TRBJ1-3	CASSFGPGSGNTIYF
TRBV5-1	TRBJ2-1	CASSSRNPSGASYNEQFF